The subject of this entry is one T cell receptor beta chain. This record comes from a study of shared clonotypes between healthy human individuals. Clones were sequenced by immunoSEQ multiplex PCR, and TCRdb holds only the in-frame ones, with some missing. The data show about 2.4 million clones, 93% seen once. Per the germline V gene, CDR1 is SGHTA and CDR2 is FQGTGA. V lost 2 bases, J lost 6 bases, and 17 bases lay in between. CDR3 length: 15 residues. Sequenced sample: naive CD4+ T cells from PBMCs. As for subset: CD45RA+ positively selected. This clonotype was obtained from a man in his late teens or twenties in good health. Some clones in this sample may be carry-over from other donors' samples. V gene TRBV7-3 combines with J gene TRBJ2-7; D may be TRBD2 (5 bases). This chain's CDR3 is CASSLHSEVGSEQYF. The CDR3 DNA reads TGTGCCAGCAGCTTACATTCGGAGGTGGGAAGCGAGCAGTACTTC.